Presented here are 18 T cell receptor beta chains from one specimen sequenced in a study of blood T cell repertoires in COVID-19. The assay was immunoSEQ multiplex PCR, and TCRdb's table has in-frame clones only and misses some. In the table there are about 200,000 clones, roughly 84% of which are singletons. Sequenced material: peripheral blood. The receptors come from a middle-aged woman who had recovered from COVID-19.

This clone was detected a few times. V and J are TRBV5-4 and TRBJ2-7, with 8 positions matching TRBD2. Germline V gene lookup returns CDR1 SGHNT and CDR2 YYREEE (reference sequence). V gave up 2 bases and J gave up 4 bases; unmatched junction bases: 8. This CDR3 spans 15 amino acids. In DNA, the CDR3 is TGTGCCAGCAGCTTCTCAGCGGGAGTTTTATACGAGCAGTACTTC. Protein sequence: CASSFSAGVLYEQYF.

This chain links TRBV6-5 with TRBJ1-1; unclear D gene. Germline CDR1 is MNHEY and CDR2 is SVGAGI. The CDR3 has 14 amino acids. V was cut by 0 bases and J by 1 base, with 6 bases left in between. The CDR3 nucleotides are TGTGCCAGCAGTTACTCGAGGCAGAACACTGAAGCTTTCTTT. Its protein product is CASSYSRQNTEAFF.

This rearrangement joins TRBV2 to TRBJ1-2; D is uncertain. The length of the CDR3 is 14 residues. The germline V and J ends were trimmed by 0 bases and 4 bases, with 9 bases remaining between them. Looked up from germline, CDR1 is SNHLY and CDR2 is FYNNEI. The CDR3 DNA is TGTGCCAGCAGTGAAGCGGGAGGGTCCTATGGCTACACCTTC. It yields the protein CASSEAGGSYGYTF.

The J gene is TRBJ2-3, the V gene TRBV27, with 9 bases matching TRBD1. V shed 4 bases, J shed 3 bases, and the junction held 5 bases outside the gene matches. CDR3 length equals 15 residues. Germline assignment: CDR1 MNHEY and CDR2 SMNVEV (reference sequence). The CDR3 DNA is TGTGCCAGCAGTTCCACAGGGGGCTGGACAGATACGCAGTATTTT. This encodes CASSSTGGWTDTQYF.

This clone was seen just once. V gene TRBV5-1 combines with J gene TRBJ2-7; D is perhaps TRBD2 (6 bases). The CDR3 sequence is 17 residues long. Between the trimmed V and J ends, which lost 2 bases and 0 bases, there was a span of 18 bases. Germline values: CDR1 SGHRS, CDR2 YFSETQ. CDR3 nucleotide sequence: TGCGCCAGCAGCTTTCTTCCCGGGGTTAGCGGCTCCTACGAGCAGTACTTC. Protein product: CASSFLPGVSGSYEQYF.

V usage is TRBV5-1 and J usage is TRBJ1-6; TRBD1 is a possible D gene (6 bases). The CDR3 consists of 14 residues. V dropped 5 bases and J dropped 10 bases, with 16 bases sitting between them. Germline CDR1 reads SGHRS; CDR2 reads YFSETQ. CDR3 nucleotide sequence: TGCGCCAGCAGTTATATACAGGGTGGCTCACCCCTCCACTTT. Its translation: CASSYIQGGSPLHF.

This clone was counted a few times. The rearrangement uses TRBV5-1 and TRBJ2-7, with 7 bases that match TRBD2. From germline, CDR1 is SGHRS and CDR2 YFSETQ. This CDR3 has 14 amino acids. The ends lost 3 bases at V and 7 bases at J; junction bases unmatched: 10. CDR3 DNA: TGCGCCAGCAGCTCGGGACCGGAGGGAGGGGAGCAGTACTTC. It translates to CASSSGPEGGEQYF. The full variable domain, with the rest looked up from reference TRBV5-1 and TRBJ2-7, is KAGVTQTPRYLIKTRGQQVTLSCSPISGHRSVSWYQQTPGQGLQFLFEYFSETQRNKGNFPGRFSGRQFSNSRSEMNVSTLELGDSALYLCASSSGPEGGEQYFGPGTRLTVT.

The genes are TRBV6-5 and TRBJ1-2; D gene uncertain. The CDR3 runs to 14 residues. The ends were cut back, 6 bases at V and 4 bases at J, with 15 bases in the middle. Germline CDR1 and CDR2: MNHEY and SVGAGI. CDR3 loop: CASRIPRFLYGYTF. CDR3 in DNA: TGTGCCAGCAGGATTCCTAGGTTCCTCTATGGCTACACCTTC.

The CDR3 here is CASSFNNEQFF. The CDR3 region has the DNA TGTGCCAGCAGTTTCAACAATGAGCAGTTCTTC. The gene calls are TRBV27 and TRBJ2-1; D uncertain. The CDR3 totals 11 residues. Trimming left V 3 bases short and J 5 bases short, with 2 bases between. Germline V CDR1 and CDR2: MNHEY, SMNVEV (reference sequence).

The chain carries TRBV7-8 and TRBJ2-1; D not resolved. Looked up from germline, CDR1 is SGHVS and CDR2 is FQNEAQ. The length of the CDR3 is 14 residues. V was pared by 1 base and J by 6 bases, with 10 bases between. CDR3 protein: CASSLVSWPNEQFF. The CDR3 bases are TGTGCCAGCAGCTTAGTTTCTTGGCCCAATGAGCAGTTCTTC.

The J gene is TRBJ1-1, the V gene TRBV9; D uncertain. The CDR3 sequence is 15 residues long. Trimming removed 0 bases from V and 0 bases from J, with 9 bases in between. Germline CDR1 and CDR2: SGDLS and YYNGEE. The CDR3 DNA sequence: TGTGCCAGCAGCGTAGGCGTCATAGTGAACACTGAAGCTTTCTTT. Protein sequence: CASSVGVIVNTEAFF.

The CDR3 nucleotides are TGTGCCAGCAGTTCAAAACTAGCGGGAGGGCCCTACGAGCAGTACTTC. Encoded protein: CASSSKLAGGPYEQYF. The chain employs TRBV27 and TRBJ2-7; 13 nucleotides match TRBD2. The ends lost 4 bases at V and 2 bases at J; junction bases unmatched: 5. CDR1 is MNHEY, CDR2 SMNVEV, per germline (reference sequence). CDR3 length: 16 residues.

With regard to this clone: The junction and the germline gene differ at one end; a read error may be behind it. V usage is TRBV30 and J usage is TRBJ2-7; perhaps TRBD2 as D (6 bases). Germline CDR1 and CDR2: GTSNPN and SVGIG (reference sequence). This CDR3 has 12 amino acids. CDR3 bases: TGTGCCTGGAATAGATTCCGGGACTCCTTCCCCTTC. Translated: CAWNRFRDSFPF. Full variable domain (rest looked up from reference TRBV30 and TRBJ2-7): SQTIHQWPATLVQPVGSPLSLECTVEGTSNPNLYWYRQAAGRGLQLLFYSVGIGQISSEVPQNLSASRPQDRQFILSSKKLLLSDSGFYLCAWNRFRDSFPFGPGTRLTVT.

This chain uses TRBV18 with TRBJ2-6; unclear D gene. The CDR3 is 19 amino acids. Germline CDR1 is KGHSH and CDR2 is LQKENI. The V gene lost 0 bases and the J gene lost 0 bases, with 15 bases spanning the gap. CDR3 sequence reads: CASSPPQATPHSGANVLTF. In DNA, the CDR3 is TGTGCCAGCTCACCACCGCAGGCAACCCCTCACTCTGGGGCCAACGTCCTGACTTTC.

In its sample, this clone was seen once. This sequence joins TRBV9 and TRBJ2-1; TRBD2 aligns across 11 bases. Per the germline V gene, CDR1 is SGDLS and CDR2 is YYNGEE. This CDR3 contains 14 residues. The V gene end was trimmed by 2 bases and the J gene end by 13 bases; junction bases not matched to a gene: 8. The CDR3 region is CASSVGTSGILQFF. Here the CDR3 DNA reads TGTGCCAGCAGCGTCGGGACTAGCGGTATACTCCAGTTCTTC.

The chain carries TRBV6-5 and TRBJ2-1, with 9 bases identical to TRBD1. The CDR3 spans 16 residues. Germline V gene data show CDR1 as MNHEY and CDR2 as SVGAGI. With V trimmed by 2 bases and J by 9 bases, 11 bases remained unmatched. The CDR3 reads CASSYGSRQGVSEQFF. As DNA, the CDR3 is TGTGCCAGCAGTTACGGATCTCGACAGGGGGTCAGTGAGCAGTTCTTC.

This clone showed up just once. This chain links TRBV25-1 with TRBJ1-6, with unresolved D. The germline V gene has CDR1 MGHDK and CDR2 SYGVNS. Trimming cost V 6 bases and J 13 bases, with 19 bases left between them. This CDR3 comprises 14 residues. As DNA, the CDR3 is TGTGCCAGCAGCGGAACAGCCACCCTAAGGCCCCTCCACTTT. It yields the protein CASSGTATLRPLHF.

This sequence joins TRBV27 and TRBJ2-2; tentatively, D is TRBD2 (6 bases). Trimming took 5 bases from V and 4 from J, leaving 14 bases between them. The germline gives CDR1 MNHEY, CDR2 SMNVEV (reference sequence). The CDR3 spans 15 residues. The DNA of the CDR3 is TGTGCCAGCAGTGGGTTGGGAGGAAGCACCGGGGAGCTGTTTTTT. Translation gives CASSGLGGSTGELFF.